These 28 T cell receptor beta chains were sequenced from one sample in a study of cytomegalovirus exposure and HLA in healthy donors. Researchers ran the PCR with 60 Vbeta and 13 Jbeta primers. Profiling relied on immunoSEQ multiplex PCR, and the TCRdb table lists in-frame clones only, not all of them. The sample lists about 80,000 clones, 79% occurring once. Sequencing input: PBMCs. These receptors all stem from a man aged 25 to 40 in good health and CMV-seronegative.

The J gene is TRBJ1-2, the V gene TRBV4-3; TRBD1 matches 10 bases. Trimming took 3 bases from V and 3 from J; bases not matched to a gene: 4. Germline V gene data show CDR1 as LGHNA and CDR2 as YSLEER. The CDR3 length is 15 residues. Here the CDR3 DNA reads TGCGCCAGCAGCCACGCCGGACAGGGGGACTATGGCTACACCTTC. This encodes CASSHAGQGDYGYTF.

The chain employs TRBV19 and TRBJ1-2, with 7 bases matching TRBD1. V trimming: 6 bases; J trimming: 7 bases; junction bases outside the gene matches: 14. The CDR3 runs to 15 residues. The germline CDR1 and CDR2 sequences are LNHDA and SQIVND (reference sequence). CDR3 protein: CASSSFDRARGGYTF. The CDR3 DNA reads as TGTGCCAGTAGCTCCTTCGACAGGGCCAGAGGTGGCTACACCTTC.

This CDR3 reads CASSQRGGGEQFF. CDR3 sequence (DNA): TGTGCCAGCAGCCAAAGGGGGGGAGGGGAGCAGTTCTTC. This rearrangement joins TRBV14 to TRBJ2-1; D may be TRBD2 (7 bases). V was pared by 2 bases and J by 10 bases, with 12 bases between. The CDR3 is made up of 13 amino acids. The V gene's germline CDR1 is SGHDN and CDR2 FVKESK. Using reference TRBV14 and TRBJ2-1 for the parts outside the CDR3, the full variable domain is EAGVTQFPSHSVIEKGQTVTLRCDPISGHDNLYWYRRVMGKEIKFLLHFVKESKQDESGMPNNRFLAERTGGTYSTLKVQPAELEDSGVYFCASSQRGGGEQFFGPGTRLTVL.

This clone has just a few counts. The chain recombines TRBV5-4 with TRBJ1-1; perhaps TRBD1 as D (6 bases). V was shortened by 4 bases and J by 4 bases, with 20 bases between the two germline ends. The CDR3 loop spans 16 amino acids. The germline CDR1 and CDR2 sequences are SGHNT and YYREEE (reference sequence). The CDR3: CASSPRTVPLSTEAFF. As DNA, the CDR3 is TGTGCCAGCAGCCCAAGGACAGTTCCTTTGTCCACTGAAGCTTTCTTT.

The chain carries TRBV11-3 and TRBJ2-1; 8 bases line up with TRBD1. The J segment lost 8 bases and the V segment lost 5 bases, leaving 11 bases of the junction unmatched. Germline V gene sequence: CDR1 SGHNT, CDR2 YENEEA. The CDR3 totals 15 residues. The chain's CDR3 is CASSLRTGPRDEQFF. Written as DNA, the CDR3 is TGTGCCAGCAGCCTCCGGACAGGGCCAAGGGATGAGCAGTTCTTC. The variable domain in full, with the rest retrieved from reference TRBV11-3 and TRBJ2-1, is EAGVVQSPRYKIIEKKQPVAFWCNPISGHNTLYWYLQNLGQGPELLIRYENEEAVDDSQLPKDRFSAERLKGVDSTLKIQPAELGDSAVYLCASSLRTGPRDEQFFGPGTRLTVL.

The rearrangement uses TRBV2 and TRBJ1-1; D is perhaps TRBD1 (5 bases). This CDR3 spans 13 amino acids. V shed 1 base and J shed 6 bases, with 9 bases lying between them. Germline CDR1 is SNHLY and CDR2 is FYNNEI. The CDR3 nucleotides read TGTGCCAGCAGTGAAGGGGGGGTTGCTGAAGCTTTCTTT. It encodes CASSEGGVAEAFF.

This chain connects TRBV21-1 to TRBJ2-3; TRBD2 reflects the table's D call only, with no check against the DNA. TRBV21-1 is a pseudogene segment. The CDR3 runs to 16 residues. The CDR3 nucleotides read TGTGCCAGCAGCTCCACCTTTGGGCGGGAGGTCGCCGAGCAGTATTTT. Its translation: CASSSTFGREVAEQYF.

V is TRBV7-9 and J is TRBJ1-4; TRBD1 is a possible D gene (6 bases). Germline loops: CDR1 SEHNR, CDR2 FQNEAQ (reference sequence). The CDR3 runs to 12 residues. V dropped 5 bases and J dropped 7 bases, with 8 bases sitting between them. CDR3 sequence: CASSAGAEKLFF. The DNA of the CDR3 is TGTGCCAGCAGCGCAGGGGCTGAAAAACTGTTTTTT. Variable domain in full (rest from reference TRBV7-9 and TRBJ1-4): DTGVSQNPRHKITKRGQNVTFRCDPISEHNRLYWYRQTLGQGPEFLTYFQNEAQLEKSRLLSDRFSAERPKGSFSTLEIQRTEQGDSAMYLCASSAGAEKLFFGSGTQLSVL.

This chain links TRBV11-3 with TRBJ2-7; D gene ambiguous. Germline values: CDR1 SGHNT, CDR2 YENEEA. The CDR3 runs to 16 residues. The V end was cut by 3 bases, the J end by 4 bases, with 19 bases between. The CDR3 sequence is CASSFLGGVGRYEQYF. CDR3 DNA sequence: TGTGCCAGCAGCTTTCTAGGCGGCGTCGGTCGGTACGAGCAGTACTTC.

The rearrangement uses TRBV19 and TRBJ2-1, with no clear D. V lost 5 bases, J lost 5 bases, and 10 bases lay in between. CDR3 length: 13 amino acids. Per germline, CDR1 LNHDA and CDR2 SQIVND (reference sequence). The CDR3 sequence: CASSARSNNEQFF. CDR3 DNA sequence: TGTGCCAGTAGTGCCCGGTCGAACAATGAGCAGTTCTTC.

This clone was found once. CDR3 DNA: TGTGCCAGCAGCTTGCCCACAGGGGGCGGCTACACCTTC. Protein: CASSLPTGGGYTF. This sequence joins TRBV7-9 and TRBJ1-2; 9 bases agree with TRBD1. Unmatched junction bases numbered 4, after V lost 3 bases and J lost 8 bases. CDR1 SEHNR and CDR2 FQNEAQ come from the germline V gene (reference sequence). The CDR3 loop spans 13 amino acids.

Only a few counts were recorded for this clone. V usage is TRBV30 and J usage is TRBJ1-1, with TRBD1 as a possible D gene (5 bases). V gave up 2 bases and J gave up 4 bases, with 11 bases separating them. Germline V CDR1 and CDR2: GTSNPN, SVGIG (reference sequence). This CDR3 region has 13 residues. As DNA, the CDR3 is TGTGCCTGGAGTCGCGGGGACGGCACTGAAGCTTTCTTT. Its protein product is CAWSRGDGTEAFF.

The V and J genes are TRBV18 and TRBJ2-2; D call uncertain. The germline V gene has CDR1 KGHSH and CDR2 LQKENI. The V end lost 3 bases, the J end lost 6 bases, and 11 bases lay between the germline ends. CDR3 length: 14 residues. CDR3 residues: CASSPHSDAGELFF. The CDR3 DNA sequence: TGTGCCAGCTCACCTCACAGTGATGCCGGGGAGCTGTTTTTT.

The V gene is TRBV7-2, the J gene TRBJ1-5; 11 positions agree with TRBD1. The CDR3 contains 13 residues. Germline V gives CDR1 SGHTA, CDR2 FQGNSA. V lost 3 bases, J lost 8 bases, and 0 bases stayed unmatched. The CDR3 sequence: CASSLGQGEPQHF. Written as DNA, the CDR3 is TGTGCCAGCAGCTTGGGACAGGGGGAGCCCCAGCATTTT.

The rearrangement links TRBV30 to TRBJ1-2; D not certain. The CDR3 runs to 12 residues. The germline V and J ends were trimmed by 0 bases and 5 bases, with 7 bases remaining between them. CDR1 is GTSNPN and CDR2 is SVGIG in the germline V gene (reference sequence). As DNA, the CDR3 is TGTGCCTGGAGTGTCTCGGGATATGGCTACACCTTC. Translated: CAWSVSGYGYTF.

CDR3 residues: CASRIQSQETQYF. The CDR3 DNA sequence: TGTGCCAGCAGGATACAGAGCCAAGAGACCCAGTACTTC. The chain combines TRBV5-4 with TRBJ2-5; D is unclear. The CDR3 has 13 residues. The V end was cut by 5 bases, the J end by 1 base, with 9 bases between. Germline assignment: CDR1 SGHNT and CDR2 YYREEE (reference sequence).

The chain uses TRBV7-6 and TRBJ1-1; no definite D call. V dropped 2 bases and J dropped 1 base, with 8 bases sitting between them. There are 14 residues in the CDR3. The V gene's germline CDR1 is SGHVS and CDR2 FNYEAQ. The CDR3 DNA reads TGTGCCAGCAGCTTACTGGAGAGGAACACTGAAGCTTTCTTT. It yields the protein CASSLLERNTEAFF.

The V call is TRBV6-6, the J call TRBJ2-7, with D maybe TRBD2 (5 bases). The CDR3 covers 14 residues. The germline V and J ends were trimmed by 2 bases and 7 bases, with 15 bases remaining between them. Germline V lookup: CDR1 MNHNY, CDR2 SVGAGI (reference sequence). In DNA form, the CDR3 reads TGTGCCAGCAGTTACCGGACTTATGTGGTTGAGCAGTACTTC. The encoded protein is CASSYRTYVVEQYF.

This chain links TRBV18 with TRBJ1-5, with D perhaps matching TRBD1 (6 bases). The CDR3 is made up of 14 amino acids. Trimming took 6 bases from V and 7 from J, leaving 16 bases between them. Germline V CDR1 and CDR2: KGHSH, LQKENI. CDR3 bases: TGTGCCAGCTCCCAAAAATCAGGGGACCAGCCCCAGCATTTT. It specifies CASSQKSGDQPQHF.

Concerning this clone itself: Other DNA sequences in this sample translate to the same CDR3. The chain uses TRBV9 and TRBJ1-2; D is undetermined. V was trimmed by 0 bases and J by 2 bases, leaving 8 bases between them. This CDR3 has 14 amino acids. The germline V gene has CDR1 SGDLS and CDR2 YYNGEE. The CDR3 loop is CASSVGSGNYGYTF. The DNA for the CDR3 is TGTGCCAGCAGCGTAGGCTCAGGAAACTATGGCTACACCTTC.

The CDR3 spells CAWSEFGLALHF. Here the CDR3 DNA reads TGTGCCTGGAGTGAGTTTGGCCTAGCCCTCCACTTT. This chain links TRBV30 with TRBJ1-6, with D hard to call. CDR3 size: 12 residues. CDR1 and CDR2 (germline): GTSNPN, SVGIG (reference sequence). The V end lost 1 base, the J end lost 14 bases, and 12 bases lay between the germline ends. The variable domain in full, completed from reference TRBV30 and TRBJ1-6, reads SQTIHQWPATLVQPVGSPLSLECTVEGTSNPNLYWYRQAAGRGLQLLFYSVGIGQISSEVPQNLSASRPQDRQFILSSKKLLLSDSGFYLCAWSEFGLALHFGNGTRLTVT.

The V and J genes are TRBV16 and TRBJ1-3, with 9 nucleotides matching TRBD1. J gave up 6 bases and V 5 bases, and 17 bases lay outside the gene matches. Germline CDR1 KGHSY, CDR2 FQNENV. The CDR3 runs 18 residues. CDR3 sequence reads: CASSADIPGQGRENTIYF. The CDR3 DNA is TGTGCCAGCAGCGCGGACATCCCGGGACAGGGACGAGAAAACACCATATATTTT.

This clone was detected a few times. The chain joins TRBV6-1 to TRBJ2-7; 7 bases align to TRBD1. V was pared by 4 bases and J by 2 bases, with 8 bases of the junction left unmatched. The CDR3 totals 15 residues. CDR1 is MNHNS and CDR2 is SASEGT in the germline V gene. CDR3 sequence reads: CASSAPRDSTYEQYF. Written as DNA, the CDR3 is TGTGCCAGCAGTGCCCCACGGGACAGTACCTACGAGCAGTACTTC.

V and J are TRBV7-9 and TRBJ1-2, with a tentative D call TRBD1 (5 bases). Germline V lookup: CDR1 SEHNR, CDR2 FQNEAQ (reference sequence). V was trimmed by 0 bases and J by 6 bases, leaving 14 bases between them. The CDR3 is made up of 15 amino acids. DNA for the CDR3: TGTGCCAGCAGCTTAGCCAGACAGTCGTGGGATGGCTACACCTTC. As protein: CASSLARQSWDGYTF.

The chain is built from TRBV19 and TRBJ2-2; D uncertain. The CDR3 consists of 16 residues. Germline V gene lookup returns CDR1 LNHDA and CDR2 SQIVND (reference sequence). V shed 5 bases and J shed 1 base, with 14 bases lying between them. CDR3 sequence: CASSLSVVGNTGELFF. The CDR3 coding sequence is TGTGCCAGTAGTCTGTCGGTGGTCGGGAACACCGGGGAGCTGTTTTTT.

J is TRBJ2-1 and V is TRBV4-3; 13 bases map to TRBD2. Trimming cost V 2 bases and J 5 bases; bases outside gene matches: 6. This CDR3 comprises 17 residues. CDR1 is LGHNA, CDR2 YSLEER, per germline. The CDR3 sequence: CASSQLGGLAGNNEQFF. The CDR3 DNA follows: TGCGCCAGCAGCCAACTTGGGGGACTAGCGGGAAACAATGAGCAGTTCTTC.

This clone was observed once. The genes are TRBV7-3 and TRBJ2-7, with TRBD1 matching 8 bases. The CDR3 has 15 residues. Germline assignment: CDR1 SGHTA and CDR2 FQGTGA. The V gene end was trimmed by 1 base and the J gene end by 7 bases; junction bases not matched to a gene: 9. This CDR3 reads CASSLIAGGLEEQYF. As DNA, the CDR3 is TGTGCCAGCAGCTTAATTGCAGGGGGCTTGGAAGAGCAGTACTTC. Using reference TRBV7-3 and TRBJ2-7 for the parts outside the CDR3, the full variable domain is GAGVSQTPSNKVTEKGKYVELRCDPISGHTALYWYRQSLGQGPEFLIYFQGTGAADDSGLPNDRFFAVRPEGSVSTLKIQRTERGDSAVYLCASSLIAGGLEEQYFGPGTRLTVT.

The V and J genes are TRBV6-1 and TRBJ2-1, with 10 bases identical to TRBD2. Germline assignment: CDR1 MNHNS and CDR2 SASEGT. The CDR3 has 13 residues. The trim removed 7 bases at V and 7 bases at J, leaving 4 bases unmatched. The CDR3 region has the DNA TGTGCCAGCACATTGACTAGCGGGAATGAGCAGTTCTTC. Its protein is CASTLTSGNEQFF.